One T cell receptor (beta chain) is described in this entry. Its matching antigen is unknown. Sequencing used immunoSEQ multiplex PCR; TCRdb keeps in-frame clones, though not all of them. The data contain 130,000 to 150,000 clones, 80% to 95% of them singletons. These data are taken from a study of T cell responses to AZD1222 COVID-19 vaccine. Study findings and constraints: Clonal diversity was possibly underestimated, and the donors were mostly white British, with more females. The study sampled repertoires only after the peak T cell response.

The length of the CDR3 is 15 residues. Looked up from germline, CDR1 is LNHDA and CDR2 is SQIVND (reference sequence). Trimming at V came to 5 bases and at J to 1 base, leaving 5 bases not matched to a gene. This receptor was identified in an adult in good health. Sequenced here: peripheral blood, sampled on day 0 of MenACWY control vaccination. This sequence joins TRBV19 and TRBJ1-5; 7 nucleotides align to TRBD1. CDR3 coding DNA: TGTGCCAGTAGTCCGGACAGGATCAGCAATCAGCCCCAGCATTTT. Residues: CASSPDRISNQPQHF.